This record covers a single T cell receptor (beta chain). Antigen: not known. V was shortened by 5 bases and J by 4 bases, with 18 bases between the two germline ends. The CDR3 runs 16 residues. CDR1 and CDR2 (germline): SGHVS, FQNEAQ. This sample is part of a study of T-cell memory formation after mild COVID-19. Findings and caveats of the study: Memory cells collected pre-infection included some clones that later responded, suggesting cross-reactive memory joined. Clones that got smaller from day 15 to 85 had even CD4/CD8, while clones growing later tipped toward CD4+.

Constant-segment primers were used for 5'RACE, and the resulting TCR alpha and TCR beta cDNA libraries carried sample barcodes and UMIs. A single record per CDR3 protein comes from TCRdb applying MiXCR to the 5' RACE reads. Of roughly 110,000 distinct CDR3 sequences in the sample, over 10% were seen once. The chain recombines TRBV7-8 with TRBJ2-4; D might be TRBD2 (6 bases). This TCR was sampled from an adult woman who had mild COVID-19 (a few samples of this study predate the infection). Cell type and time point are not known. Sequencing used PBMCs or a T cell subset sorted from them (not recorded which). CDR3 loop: CASSLTCGGSKNIQYF. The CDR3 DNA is TGTGCCAGCAGCCTGACTTGTGGGGGGAGTAAAAACATTCAGTACTTC.